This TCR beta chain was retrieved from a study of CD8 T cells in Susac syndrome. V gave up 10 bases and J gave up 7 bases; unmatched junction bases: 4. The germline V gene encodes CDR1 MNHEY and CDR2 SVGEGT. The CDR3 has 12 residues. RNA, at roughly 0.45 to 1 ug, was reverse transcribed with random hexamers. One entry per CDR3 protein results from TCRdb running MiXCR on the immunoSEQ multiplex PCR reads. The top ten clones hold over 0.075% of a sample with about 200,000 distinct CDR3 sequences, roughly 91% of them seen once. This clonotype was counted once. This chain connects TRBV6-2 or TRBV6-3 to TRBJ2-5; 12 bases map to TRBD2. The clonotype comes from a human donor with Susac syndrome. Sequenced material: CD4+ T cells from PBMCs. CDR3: CATKGLAGTQYF. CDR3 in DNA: TGTGCCACAAAGGGACTAGCGGGGACCCAGTACTTC.